The clone carrying this TCR beta chain was seen a few times. Sequencing was done on patients that had shown CD8+CD57+ cell expansion by flow cytometry. Looked up from germline, CDR1 is SEHNR and CDR2 is FQNEAQ (reference sequence). CDR3 length equals 14 residues. The V and J ends lost 5 bases and 1 base respectively, with 11 bases between them. Genomic DNA, serving as template, underwent TCR beta VDJ and CDR3 profiling. Each CDR3 protein is one row after TCRdb ran MiXCR on the reads. The sample shows about 200,000 distinct CDR3 sequences, 50% to 70% of them seen only once. This sample stems from a study of CD8+CD57+ T cells in acquired aplastic anemia.

What was sequenced was sorted CD4+, CD8+, or CD8+CD57+ T cells (not recorded which) from PBMCs. The sequence was collected from a human donor with aplastic anemia. The rearrangement uses TRBV7-9 and TRBJ1-1, with D possibly being TRBD1 (5 bases). CDR3 nucleotides: TGTGCCAGCAGCGCCCGGGACCGGAACACTGAAGCTTTCTTT. Amino acids: CASSARDRNTEAFF.